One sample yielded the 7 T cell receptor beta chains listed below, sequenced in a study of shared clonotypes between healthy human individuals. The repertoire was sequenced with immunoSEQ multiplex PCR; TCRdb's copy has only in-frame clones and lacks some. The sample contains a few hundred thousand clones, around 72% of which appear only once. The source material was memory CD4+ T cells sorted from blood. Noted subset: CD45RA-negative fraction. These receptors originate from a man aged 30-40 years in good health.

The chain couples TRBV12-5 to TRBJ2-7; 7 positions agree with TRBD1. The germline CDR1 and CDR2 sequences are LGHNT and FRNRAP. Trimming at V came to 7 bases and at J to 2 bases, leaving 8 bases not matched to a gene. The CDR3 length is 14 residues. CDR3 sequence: CASDIGTATYEQYF. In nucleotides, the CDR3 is TGTGCTAGTGATATCGGGACAGCTACCTACGAGCAGTACTTC.

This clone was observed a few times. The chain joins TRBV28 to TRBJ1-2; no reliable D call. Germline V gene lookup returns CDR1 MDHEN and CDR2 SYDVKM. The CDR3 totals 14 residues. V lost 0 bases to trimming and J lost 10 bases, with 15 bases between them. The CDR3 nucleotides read TGTGCCAGCAGTTTATGGGGCAATAATCCCTCCTACACCTTC. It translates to CASSLWGNNPSYTF.

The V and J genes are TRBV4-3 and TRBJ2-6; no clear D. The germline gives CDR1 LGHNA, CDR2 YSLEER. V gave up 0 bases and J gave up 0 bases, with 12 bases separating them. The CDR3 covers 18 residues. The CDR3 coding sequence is TGCGCCAGCAGCCAAGAGTTCGGTCCGGGCTCTGGGGCCAACGTCCTGACTTTC. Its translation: CASSQEFGPGSGANVLTF.

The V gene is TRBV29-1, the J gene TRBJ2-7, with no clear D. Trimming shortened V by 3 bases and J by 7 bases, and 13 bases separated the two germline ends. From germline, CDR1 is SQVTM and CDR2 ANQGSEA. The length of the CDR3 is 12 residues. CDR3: CSVEWQTGEQYF. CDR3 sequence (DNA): TGCAGCGTTGAGTGGCAGACTGGGGAGCAGTACTTC.

For the CDR3, the DNA is TGTGCCAGCAGCTCCACAGAACAGGGGATAAATGAAAAACTGTTTTTT. Protein sequence: CASSSTEQGINEKLFF. The V call is TRBV5-5, the J call TRBJ1-4, with 7 positions matching TRBD1. CDR1 is SGHKS, CDR2 YYEKEE, per germline (reference sequence). J gave up 5 bases and V 3 bases, and 10 bases lay outside the gene matches. This CDR3 has 16 residues.

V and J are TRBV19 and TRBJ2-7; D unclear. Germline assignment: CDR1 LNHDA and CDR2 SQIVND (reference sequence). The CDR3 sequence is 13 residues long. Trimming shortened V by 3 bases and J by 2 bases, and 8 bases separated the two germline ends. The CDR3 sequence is CASSISETYEQYF. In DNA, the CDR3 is TGTGCCAGTAGTATCTCTGAGACCTACGAGCAGTACTTC. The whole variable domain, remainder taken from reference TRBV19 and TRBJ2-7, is DGGITQSPKYLFRKEGQNVTLSCEQNLNHDAMYWYRQDPGQGLRLIYYSQIVNDFQKGDIAEGYSVSREKKESFPLTVTSAQKNPTAFYLCASSISETYEQYFGPGTRLTVT.

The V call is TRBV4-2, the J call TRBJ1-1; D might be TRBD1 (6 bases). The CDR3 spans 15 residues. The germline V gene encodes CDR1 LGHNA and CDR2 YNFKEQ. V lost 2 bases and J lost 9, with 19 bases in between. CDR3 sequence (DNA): TGTGCCAGCAGCCAAAGCACTCCCCTCGACAGGCAAGCTTTCTTT. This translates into CASSQSTPLDRQAFF.